The entry that follows covers one T cell receptor (beta chain) sequence. TCRdb re-analysed the 5' RACE reads in MiXCR, keeping a single row per CDR3 protein. The sample consists of about 340,000 distinct CDR3 sequences, roughly 20% of them appearing once. The sample belongs to a study of CD8 T cells in ankylosing spondylitis. This CDR3 is 16 amino acids long. V lost 5 bases to trimming and J lost 4 bases; unmatched junction nucleotides: 6. Germline CDR1 and CDR2: MNHEY and SMNVEV (reference sequence). V is TRBV27 and J is TRBJ2-5, with TRBD2 identical over 14 bases. Sequencing was carried out using blood, either unsorted or a sorted T cell fraction (not recorded which). The receptor was isolated from a male donor with ankylosing spondylitis or in good health (not recorded which). The CDR3 DNA follows: TGTGCCAGCAGTCTAGGACTAGCGGGGGGCTTAGAGACCCAGTACTTC. It codes for CASSLGLAGGLETQYF.